These 5 T cell receptor beta chains share one sample of origin, sequenced in a study of CD8+ T cells in alopecia areata. Sample treatment: oral pan-JAK inhibitor, 5-10 mg twice daily. Reverse transcription of extracted RNA yielded cDNA, which provided the sequencing template. Repertoires were generated with immunoSEQ multiplex PCR, while TCRdb's copy carries only in-frame clones and drops some. The sample gives about 76,000 clones, 66% of which show up once; roughly a quarter is in the top ten. This specimen was CD8+ T cells sorted from blood, taken at week 24, from a patient treated with tofacitinib. Receptors originate from a human donor with alopecia areata.

The chain carries TRBV13 and TRBJ1-5, with unresolved D. Trimming pared 0 bases from V and 1 base from J, leaving 10 bases between. Germline CDR1 PRHDT, CDR2 FYEKMQ (reference sequence). There are 16 residues in the CDR3. The CDR3 protein is CASSLGGEYSNQPQHF. DNA of the CDR3: TGTGCCAGCAGCTTAGGTGGGGAATACAGCAATCAGCCCCAGCATTTT.

CDR3 residues: CASSLDESSYNSPLHF. The CDR3 coding sequence is TGTGCCAGCAGCTTGGACGAGAGCTCCTATAATTCACCCCTCCACTTT. The chain employs TRBV5-4 and TRBJ1-6; D remains ambiguous. CDR3 length: 16 residues. Trimming cost V 0 bases and J 0 bases, with 7 bases left between them. In germline, CDR1 is SGHNT, CDR2 YYREEE (reference sequence). The full variable domain, its missing parts supplied by reference TRBV5-4 and TRBJ1-6, is ETGVTQSPTHLIKTRGQQVTLRCSSQSGHNTVSWYQQALGQGPQFIFQYYREEENGRGNFPPRFSGLQFPNYSSELNVNALELDDSALYLCASSLDESSYNSPLHFGNGTRLTVT.

On this clone itself: The sample has other DNA sequences that encode this CDR3 too. The chain is built from TRBV4-3 and TRBJ2-7; tentatively, D is TRBD1 or TRBD2 (5 bases each). V lost 0 bases, J lost 3 bases, and 15 bases lay in between. CDR3 length equals 16 residues. CDR1 is LGHNA and CDR2 is YSLEER in the germline V gene. CDR3 nucleotides: TGCGCCAGCAGCCAAGATCGAAGGGGAGCAAACTACGAGCAGTACTTC. Protein: CASSQDRRGANYEQYF.

The chain is built from TRBV4-1 and TRBJ2-1; 9 nucleotides line up with TRBD2. V was pared by 1 base and J by 10 bases, with 11 bases of the junction left unmatched. This CDR3 comprises 16 residues. Germline CDR1 MGHRA, CDR2 YSYEKL. CDR3 amino acids: CASSQVFSGSLREQFF. In DNA, the CDR3 is TGCGCCAGCAGCCAAGTTTTTAGCGGGAGTCTACGAGAGCAGTTCTTC.

The chain has TRBV18 and TRBJ2-1, with 8 positions matching TRBD1. The V gene's germline CDR1 is KGHSH and CDR2 LQKENI. This CDR3 comprises 18 residues. The trim removed 3 bases at V and 8 bases at J, leaving 18 bases unmatched. DNA of the CDR3: TGTGCCAGCTCACCGGACAGGGCGGGTCCGGGCCGGGTCTATGAGCAGTTCTTC. This gives the protein CASSPDRAGPGRVYEQFF.